These 5 T cell receptor beta chains share one sample of origin, sequenced in a study of blood T cell repertoires in COVID-19. TCRdb's table, derived via immunoSEQ multiplex PCR, lists solely in-frame clones and lacks some. The table lists over 100,000 clones, roughly 90% of them singletons. The sequenced material came from peripheral blood. All receptors derive from a man in his sixties with COVID-19, enrolled during active disease.

The V gene is TRBV4-1, the J gene TRBJ2-5; D call uncertain. This CDR3 is built from 14 residues. Germline CDR1 is MGHRA and CDR2 is YSYEKL. V lost 5 bases, J lost 5 bases, and 15 bases lay in between. The CDR3, as DNA: TGCGCCAGCAGCACTGGTAGTCGATCCGAGACCCAGTACTTC. This encodes CASSTGSRSETQYF.

Written as DNA, the CDR3 is TGTGCCTGGAGTGTTACGGGACAGGGGTCGGAGACCCAGTACTTC. As protein: CAWSVTGQGSETQYF. The V gene is TRBV30, the J gene TRBJ2-5; 10 bases fit TRBD1. V shed 0 bases and J 5 bases; nucleotides not matched to a gene: 6. Germline loops: CDR1 GTSNPN, CDR2 SVGIG (reference sequence). The CDR3 is 15 amino acids.

The rearrangement uses TRBV29-1 and TRBJ1-2; D unresolved. This CDR3 is 13 amino acids long. V was cut by 4 bases and J by 2 bases, with 11 bases left in between. Germline V CDR1 and CDR2: SQVTM, ANQGSEA. The CDR3 protein is CSVVSSRNYGYTF. DNA of the CDR3: TGCAGCGTTGTTAGCAGCCGAAACTATGGCTACACCTTC.

This chain connects TRBV14 to TRBJ2-5; TRBD1 aligns across 8 bases. CDR3 length: 15 amino acids. Germline CDR1 is SGHDN and CDR2 is FVKESK. V shed 6 bases and J 5 bases; nucleotides not matched to a gene: 11. CDR3 in amino acids: CASSPGGQGQETQYF. The CDR3 nucleotides read TGTGCCAGCAGTCCCGGAGGACAGGGACAGGAGACCCAGTACTTC.

V and J are TRBV10-2 and TRBJ2-3, with D possibly being TRBD2 (5 bases). Germline-derived CDR1 and CDR2 are WSHSY and SAAADI. The CDR3 runs 14 residues. Trimming pared 1 base from V and 4 bases from J, leaving 9 bases between. CDR3 sequence reads: CASSEWVRADTQYF. As DNA, the CDR3 is TGCGCCAGCAGTGAGTGGGTGCGGGCAGATACGCAGTATTTT.